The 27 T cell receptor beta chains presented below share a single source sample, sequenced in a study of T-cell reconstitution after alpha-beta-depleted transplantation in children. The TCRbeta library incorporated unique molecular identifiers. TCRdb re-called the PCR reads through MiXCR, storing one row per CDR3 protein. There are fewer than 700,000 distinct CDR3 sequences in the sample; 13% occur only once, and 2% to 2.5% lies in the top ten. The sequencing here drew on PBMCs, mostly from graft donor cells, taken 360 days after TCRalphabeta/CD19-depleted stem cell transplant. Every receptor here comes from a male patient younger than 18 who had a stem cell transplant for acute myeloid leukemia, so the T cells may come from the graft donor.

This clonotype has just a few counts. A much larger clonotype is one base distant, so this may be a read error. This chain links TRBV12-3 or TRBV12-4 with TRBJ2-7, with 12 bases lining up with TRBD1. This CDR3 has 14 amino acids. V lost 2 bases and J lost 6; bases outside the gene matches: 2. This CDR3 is CASSLRDRGPEQYF. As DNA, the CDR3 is TGTGCCAGCAGTTTAAGGGACAGGGGGCCCGAGCAGTACTTC.

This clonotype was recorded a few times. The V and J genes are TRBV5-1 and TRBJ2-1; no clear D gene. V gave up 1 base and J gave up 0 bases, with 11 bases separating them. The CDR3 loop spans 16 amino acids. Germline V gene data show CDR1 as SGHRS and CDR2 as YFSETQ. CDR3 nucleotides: TGCGCCAGCAGCTTGTTCGCGAGAAGCTCCTACAATGAGCAGTTCTTC. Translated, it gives CASSLFARSSYNEQFF.

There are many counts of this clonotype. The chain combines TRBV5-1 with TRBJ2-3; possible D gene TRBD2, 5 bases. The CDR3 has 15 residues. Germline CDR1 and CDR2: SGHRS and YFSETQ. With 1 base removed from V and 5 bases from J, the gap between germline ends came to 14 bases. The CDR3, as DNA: TGCGCCAGCAGCTTGAGCGGAGAAGCTCGAGATACGCAGTATTTT. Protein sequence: CASSLSGEARDTQYF.

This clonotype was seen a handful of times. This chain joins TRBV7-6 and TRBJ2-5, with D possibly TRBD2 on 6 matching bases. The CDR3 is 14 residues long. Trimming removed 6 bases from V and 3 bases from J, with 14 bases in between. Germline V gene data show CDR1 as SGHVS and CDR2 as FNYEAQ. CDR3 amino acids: CASRRGTGKETQYF. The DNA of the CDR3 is TGTGCCAGCAGACGCGGGACGGGAAAAGAGACCCAGTACTTC.

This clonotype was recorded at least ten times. The CDR3 loop reads CASSHGTAKETQYF. The CDR3 nucleotides read TGTGCCAGCAGCCACGGGACAGCTAAAGAGACCCAGTACTTC. V usage is TRBV6-2 or TRBV6-3 and J usage is TRBJ2-5, with 7 bases matching TRBD1. V lost 6 bases and J lost 3; bases outside the gene matches: 7. Germline loops: CDR1 MNHEY, CDR2 SVGEGT. This CDR3 region has 14 residues.

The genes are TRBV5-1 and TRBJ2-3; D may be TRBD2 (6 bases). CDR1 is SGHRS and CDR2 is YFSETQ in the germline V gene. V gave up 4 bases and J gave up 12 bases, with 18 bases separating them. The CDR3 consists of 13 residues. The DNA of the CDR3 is TGCGCCAGCAGCCTACGGAGTAGCGGCGACCAGTATTTT. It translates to CASSLRSSGDQYF. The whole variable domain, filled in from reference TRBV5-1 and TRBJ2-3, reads KAGVTQTPRYLIKTRGQQVTLSCSPISGHRSVSWYQQTPGQGLQFLFEYFSETQRNKGNFPGRFSGRQFSNSRSEMNVSTLELGDSALYLCASSLRSSGDQYFGPGTRLTVL.

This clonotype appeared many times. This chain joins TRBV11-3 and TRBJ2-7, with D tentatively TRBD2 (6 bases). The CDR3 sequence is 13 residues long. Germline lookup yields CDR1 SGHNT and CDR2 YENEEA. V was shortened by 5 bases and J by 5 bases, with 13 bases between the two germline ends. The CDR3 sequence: CASSLRGGDEQYF. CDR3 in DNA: TGTGCCAGCAGCCTGCGGGGCGGGGACGAGCAGTACTTC. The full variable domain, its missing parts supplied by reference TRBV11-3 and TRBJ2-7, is EAGVVQSPRYKIIEKKQPVAFWCNPISGHNTLYWYLQNLGQGPELLIRYENEEAVDDSQLPKDRFSAERLKGVDSTLKIQPAELGDSAVYLCASSLRGGDEQYFGPGTRLTVT.

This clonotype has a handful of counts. The chain's CDR3 is CASSQDRGSGELFF. CDR3 DNA sequence: TGCGCCAGCAGCCAAGACCGAGGCTCCGGGGAGCTGTTTTTT. V gene TRBV4-3 combines with J gene TRBJ2-2; D remains ambiguous. The germline V and J ends were trimmed by 0 bases and 6 bases, with 8 bases remaining between them. In germline, CDR1 is LGHNA, CDR2 YSLEER. The CDR3 length is 14 residues.

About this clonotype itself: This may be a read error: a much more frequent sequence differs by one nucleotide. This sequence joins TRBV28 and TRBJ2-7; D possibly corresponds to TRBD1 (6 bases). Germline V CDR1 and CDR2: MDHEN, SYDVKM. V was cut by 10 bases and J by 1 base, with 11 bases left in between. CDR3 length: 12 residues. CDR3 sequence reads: CAIRDISYEQYF. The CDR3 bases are TGTGCCATCAGGGACATTTCCTACGAGCAGTACTTC. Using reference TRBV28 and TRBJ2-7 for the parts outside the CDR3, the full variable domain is DVKVTQSSRYLVKRTGEKVFLECVQDMDHENMFWYRQDPGLGLRLIYFSYDVKMKEKGDIPEGYSVSREKKERFSLILESASTNQTSMYLCAIRDISYEQYFGPGTRLTVT.

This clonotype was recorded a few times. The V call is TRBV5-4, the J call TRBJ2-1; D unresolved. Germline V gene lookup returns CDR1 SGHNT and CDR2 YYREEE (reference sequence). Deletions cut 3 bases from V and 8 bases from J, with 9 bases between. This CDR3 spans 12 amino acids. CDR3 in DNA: TGTGCCAGCAGCTCCGCCCCTTATGAGCAGTTCTTC. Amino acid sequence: CASSSAPYEQFF. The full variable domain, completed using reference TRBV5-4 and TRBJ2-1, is ETGVTQSPTHLIKTRGQQVTLRCSSQSGHNTVSWYQQALGQGPQFIFQYYREEENGRGNFPPRFSGLQFPNYSSELNVNALELDDSALYLCASSSAPYEQFFGPGTRLTVL.

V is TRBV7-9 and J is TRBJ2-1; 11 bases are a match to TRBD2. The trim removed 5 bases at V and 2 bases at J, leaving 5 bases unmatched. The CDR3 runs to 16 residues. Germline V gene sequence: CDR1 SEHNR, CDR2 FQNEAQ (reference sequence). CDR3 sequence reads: CASSGTSGGPYNEQFF. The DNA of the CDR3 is TGTGCCAGCAGCGGAACTAGCGGGGGCCCCTACAATGAGCAGTTCTTC. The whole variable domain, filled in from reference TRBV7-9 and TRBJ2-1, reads DTGVSQNPRHKITKRGQNVTFRCDPISEHNRLYWYRQTLGQGPEFLTYFQNEAQLEKSRLLSDRFSAERPKGSFSTLEIQRTEQGDSAMYLCASSGTSGGPYNEQFFGPGTRLTVL.

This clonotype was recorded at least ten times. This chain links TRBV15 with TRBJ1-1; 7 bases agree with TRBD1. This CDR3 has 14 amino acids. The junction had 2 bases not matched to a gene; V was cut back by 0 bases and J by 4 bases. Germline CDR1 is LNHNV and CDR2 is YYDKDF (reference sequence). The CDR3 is CATSRDRTGTEAFF. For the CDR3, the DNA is TGTGCCACCAGCAGAGATCGGACAGGCACTGAAGCTTTCTTT.

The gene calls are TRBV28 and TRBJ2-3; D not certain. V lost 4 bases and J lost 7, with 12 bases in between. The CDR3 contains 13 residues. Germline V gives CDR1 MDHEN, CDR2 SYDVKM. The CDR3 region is CASSSDPTNTQYF. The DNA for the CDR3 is TGTGCCAGCAGTTCGGACCCGACGAATACGCAGTATTTT.

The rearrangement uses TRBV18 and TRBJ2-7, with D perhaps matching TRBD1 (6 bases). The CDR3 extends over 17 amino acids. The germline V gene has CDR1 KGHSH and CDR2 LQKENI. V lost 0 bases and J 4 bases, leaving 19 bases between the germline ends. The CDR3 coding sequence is TGTGCCAGCTCACCACCGGGAAGGGGGTTCCTTGGGTACGAGCAGTACTTC. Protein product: CASSPPGRGFLGYEQYF.

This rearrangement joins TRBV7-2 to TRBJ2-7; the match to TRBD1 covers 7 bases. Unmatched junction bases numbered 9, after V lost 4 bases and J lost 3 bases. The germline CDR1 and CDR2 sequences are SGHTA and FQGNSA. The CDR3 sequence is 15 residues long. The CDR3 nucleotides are TGTGCCAGCAGCTCGAGACAGGGATTCCACTACGAGCAGTACTTC. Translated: CASSSRQGFHYEQYF.

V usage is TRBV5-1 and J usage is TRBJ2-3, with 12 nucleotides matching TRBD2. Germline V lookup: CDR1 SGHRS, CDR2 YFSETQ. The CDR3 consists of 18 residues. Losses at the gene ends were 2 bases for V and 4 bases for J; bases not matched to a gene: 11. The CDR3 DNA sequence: TGCGCCAGCAGCTTCCCCAGCCCTAGCGGGAGGGCGGCAGATACGCAGTATTTT. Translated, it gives CASSFPSPSGRAADTQYF. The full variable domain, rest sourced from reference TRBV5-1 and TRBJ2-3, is KAGVTQTPRYLIKTRGQQVTLSCSPISGHRSVSWYQQTPGQGLQFLFEYFSETQRNKGNFPGRFSGRQFSNSRSEMNVSTLELGDSALYLCASSFPSPSGRAADTQYFGPGTRLTVL.

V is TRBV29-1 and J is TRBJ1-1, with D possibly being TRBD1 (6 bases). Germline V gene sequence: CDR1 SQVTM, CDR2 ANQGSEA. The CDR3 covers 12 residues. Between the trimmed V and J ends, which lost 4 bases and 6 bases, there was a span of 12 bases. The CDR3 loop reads CSVGPGVAEAFF. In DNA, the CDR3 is TGCAGCGTTGGTCCAGGGGTAGCTGAAGCTTTCTTT.

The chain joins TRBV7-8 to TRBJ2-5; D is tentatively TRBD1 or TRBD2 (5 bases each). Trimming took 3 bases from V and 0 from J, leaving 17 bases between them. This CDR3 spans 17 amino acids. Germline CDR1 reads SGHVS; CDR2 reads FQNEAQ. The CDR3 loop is CASSFPLGTGYQETQYF. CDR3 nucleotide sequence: TGTGCCAGCAGCTTTCCCCTTGGGACCGGGTACCAAGAGACCCAGTACTTC.

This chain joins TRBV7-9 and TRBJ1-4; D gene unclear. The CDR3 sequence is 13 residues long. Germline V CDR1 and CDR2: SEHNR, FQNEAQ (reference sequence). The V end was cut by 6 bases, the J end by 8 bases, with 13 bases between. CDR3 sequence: CASRTAGYEKLFF. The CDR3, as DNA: TGTGCCAGCAGGACTGCGGGGTACGAAAAACTGTTTTTT.

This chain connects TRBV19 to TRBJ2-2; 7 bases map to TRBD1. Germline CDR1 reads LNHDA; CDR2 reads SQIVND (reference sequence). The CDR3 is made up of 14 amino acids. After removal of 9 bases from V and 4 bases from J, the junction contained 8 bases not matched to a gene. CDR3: CASRKAGGTGELFF. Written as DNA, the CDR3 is TGTGCCAGCCGTAAGGCAGGGGGCACCGGGGAGCTGTTTTTT.

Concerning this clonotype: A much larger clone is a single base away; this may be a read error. CDR3 bases: TGCAGCATTGAAGATAGGAAAGGGGGCTTCAACACCGGGGAGCTGTTTTTT. Its translation is CSIEDRKGGFNTGELFF. This sequence joins TRBV29-1 and TRBJ2-2; 7 bases agree with TRBD1. The length of the CDR3 is 17 residues. Germline V lookup: CDR1 SQVTM, CDR2 ANQGSEA.

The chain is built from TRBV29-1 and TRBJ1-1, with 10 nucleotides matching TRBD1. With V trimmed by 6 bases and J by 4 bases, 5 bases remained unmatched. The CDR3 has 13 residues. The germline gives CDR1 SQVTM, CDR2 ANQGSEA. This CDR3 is CSVDRTGGTEAFF. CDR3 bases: TGCAGCGTCGACCGGACAGGGGGCACTGAAGCTTTCTTT.

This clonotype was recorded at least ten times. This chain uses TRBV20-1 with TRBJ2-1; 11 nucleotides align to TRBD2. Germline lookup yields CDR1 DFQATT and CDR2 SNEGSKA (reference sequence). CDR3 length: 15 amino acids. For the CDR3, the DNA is TGCAGCTACAGGGGGGTAGCGGGAGGGCAGGGGGAGCAGTTCTTC. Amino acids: CSYRGVAGGQGEQFF.

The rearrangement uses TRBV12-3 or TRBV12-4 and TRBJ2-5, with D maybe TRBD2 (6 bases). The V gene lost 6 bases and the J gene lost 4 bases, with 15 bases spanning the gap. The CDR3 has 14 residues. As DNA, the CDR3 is TGTGCCAGCAGGCCTGTTCCCGGGGGAGAGACCCAGTACTTC. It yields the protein CASRPVPGGETQYF.

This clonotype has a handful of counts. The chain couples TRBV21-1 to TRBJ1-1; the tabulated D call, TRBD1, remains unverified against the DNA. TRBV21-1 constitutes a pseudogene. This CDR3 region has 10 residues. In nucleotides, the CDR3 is TGTATCGCCGGGGAGAGAGGAGCTTTCTTT. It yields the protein CIAGERGAFF.

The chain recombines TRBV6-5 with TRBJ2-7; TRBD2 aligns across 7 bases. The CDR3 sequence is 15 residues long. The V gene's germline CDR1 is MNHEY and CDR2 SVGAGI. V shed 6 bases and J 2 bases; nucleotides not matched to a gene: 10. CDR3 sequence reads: CASSLSGGSAYEQYF. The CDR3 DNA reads TGTGCCAGCAGCTTGTCGGGCGGGAGTGCCTACGAGCAGTACTTC.

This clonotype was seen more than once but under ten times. In DNA, the CDR3 is TGTGCCAGCAGCGTATTGGGGGGCCGGTTCCATGAGCAGTTCTTC. Its protein product is CASSVLGGRFHEQFF. The gene calls are TRBV9 and TRBJ2-1, with D perhaps assigned TRBD1 or TRBD2 (6 bases each). V was trimmed by 1 base and J by 8 bases, leaving 16 bases between them. This CDR3 is 15 amino acids long. Germline V CDR1 and CDR2: SGDLS, YYNGEE. The full variable domain, rest sourced from reference TRBV9 and TRBJ2-1, is DSGVTQTPKHLITATGQRVTLRCSPRSGDLSVYWYQQSLDQGLQFLIQYYNGEERAKGNILERFSAQQFPDLHSELNLSSLELGDSALYFCASSVLGGRFHEQFFGPGTRLTVL.